The 32 T cell receptor beta chains presented below share a single source sample, sequenced in a study of cytomegalovirus exposure and HLA in healthy donors. The study ran its PCR with 60 Vbeta and 13 Jbeta primers. Some clones are missing from TCRdb's copy, which holds only in-frame ones; the method was immunoSEQ multiplex PCR. The table lists 90,000 to 100,000 clones, roughly 80% of them singletons. Sequenced input: PBMCs. The receptors here all came from a female donor in good health and CMV-seronegative.

The chain links TRBV6-1 to TRBJ2-3; D is ambiguous. Deletions cut 2 bases from V and 2 bases from J, with 14 bases between. In germline, CDR1 is MNHNS, CDR2 SASEGT. The CDR3 is 16 residues long. The CDR3 spells CASSERRQYFTDTQYF. CDR3 DNA sequence: TGTGCCAGCAGTGAACGGCGGCAGTACTTCACAGATACGCAGTATTTT.

V and J are TRBV6-6 and TRBJ1-2; D unclear. Germline CDR1 is MNHNY and CDR2 is SVGAGI (reference sequence). The CDR3 is 14 residues long. Trimming took off 4 bases at V and 8 bases at J, with 17 bases between the two ends. The CDR3 protein is CASSLSQALSGYTF. In DNA, the CDR3 is TGTGCCAGCAGTTTATCCCAGGCTCTATCCGGCTACACCTTC.

The chain carries TRBV7-3 and TRBJ2-3; TRBD1 aligns across 8 bases. Trimming at V came to 0 bases and at J to 6 bases, leaving 2 bases not matched to a gene. CDR1 SGHTA and CDR2 FQGTGA come from the germline V gene. The CDR3 is 14 residues long. The CDR3 is CASSLTRTGDTQYF. DNA of the CDR3: TGTGCCAGCAGCTTAACGAGGACAGGGGATACGCAGTATTTT.

V usage is TRBV6-1 and J usage is TRBJ2-3; TRBD2 matches 9 bases. V shed 4 bases and J 6 bases; nucleotides not matched to a gene: 5. The CDR3 is 14 residues long. Germline CDR1 MNHNS, CDR2 SASEGT. The CDR3 here is CASSARGGRDTQYF. The DNA for the CDR3 is TGTGCCAGCAGTGCGCGGGGGGGCAGGGATACGCAGTATTTT.

The rearrangement joins TRBV28 to TRBJ2-3, with D possibly being TRBD2 (7 bases). CDR1 and CDR2 from the germline V gene are MDHEN and SYDVKM. This CDR3 is 15 amino acids long. V lost 8 bases and J 2 bases, leaving 17 bases between the germline ends. CDR3 bases: TGTGCCAGCGTCCGGCGGGGGCCCGCCACAGATACGCAGTATTTT. This encodes CASVRRGPATDTQYF.

V is TRBV27 and J is TRBJ1-2; weak D call: TRBD1 (5 bases). CDR3 length equals 15 residues. Germline-derived CDR1 and CDR2 are MNHEY and SMNVEV (reference sequence). The germline V and J ends were trimmed by 8 bases and 4 bases, with 20 bases remaining between them. The DNA for the CDR3 is TGTGCCAGCGGGGCCGGGTGGGCCTCAGGCTATGGCTACACCTTC. Amino acids: CASGAGWASGYGYTF.

The genes are TRBV7-2 and TRBJ2-1, with 13 bases matching TRBD2. In germline, CDR1 is SGHTA, CDR2 FQGNSA. J was trimmed by 7 bases and V by 5 bases; bases with no gene match: 8. The CDR3 has 16 amino acids. The CDR3 DNA reads as TGTGCCAGCAGCGGGATTGCGGGACTAGCGGGGAATGAGCAGTTCTTC. Translation: CASSGIAGLAGNEQFF.

The chain combines TRBV4-1 with TRBJ1-4; D might be TRBD1 (5 bases). This CDR3 is 12 amino acids long. Germline V gives CDR1 MGHRA, CDR2 YSYEKL. Trimming cost V 1 base and J 8 bases, with 5 bases left between them. This chain's CDR3 is CASSQGGEKLFF. The CDR3 DNA reads TGCGCCAGCAGCCAAGGGGGCGAAAAACTGTTTTTT.

The CDR3 here is CASSFSVSYEQYF. The CDR3 DNA reads as TGTGCCAGCAGTTTCTCGGTTTCCTACGAGCAGTACTTC. This chain connects TRBV27 to TRBJ2-7, with D unclear. Deletions cut 3 bases from V and 1 base from J, with 7 bases between. The CDR3 consists of 13 residues. Germline V CDR1 and CDR2: MNHEY, SMNVEV (reference sequence).

The chain carries TRBV21-1 and TRBJ2-4; the listed D gene, TRBD2, was not tested against the DNA. TRBV21-1 is annotated as a pseudogene. The CDR3 covers 16 residues. The CDR3: CASKGGESVAKNIQYF. The CDR3, as DNA: TGTGCCAGCAAAGGAGGAGAATCGGTAGCCAAAAACATTCAGTACTTC.

The chain combines TRBV28 with TRBJ2-7; maybe TRBD1 (6 bases). V shed 8 bases and J shed 1 base, with 12 bases lying between them. This CDR3 has 13 residues. CDR1 is MDHEN and CDR2 is SYDVKM in the germline V gene. The CDR3 loop is CASLRQGSYEQYF. The CDR3 DNA follows: TGTGCCAGCCTTCGGCAGGGGTCCTACGAGCAGTACTTC.

The J gene is TRBJ2-1, the V gene TRBV27; 10 nucleotides align to TRBD2. The CDR3 has 15 residues. The junction had 7 bases not matched to a gene; V was cut back by 3 bases and J by 8 bases. CDR1 is MNHEY and CDR2 is SMNVEV in the germline V gene (reference sequence). In DNA, the CDR3 is TGTGCCAGCAGTTTGGAGCCTAGCGGGAGATATGAGCAGTTCTTC. It is translated as CASSLEPSGRYEQFF.

The chain uses TRBV7-6 and TRBJ1-1; TRBD1 agrees at 10 bases. Per the germline V gene, CDR1 is SGHVS and CDR2 is FNYEAQ. The CDR3 consists of 15 residues. With 4 bases clipped from V and 5 bases from J, the junction kept 7 bases outside the gene matches. This CDR3 is CASSSGTGVGTEAFF. In DNA, the CDR3 is TGTGCCAGCAGCTCCGGGACAGGGGTGGGGACTGAAGCTTTCTTT.

The table lists this clone with a few counts. The CDR3 DNA is TGTGCCACCAGGGGATATAGCAATCAGCCCCAGCATTTT. Translation: CATRGYSNQPQHF. The genes are TRBV19 and TRBJ1-5, with D tentatively TRBD1 (6 bases). This CDR3 region has 13 residues. Germline values: CDR1 LNHDA, CDR2 SQIVND (reference sequence). Trimming left V 10 bases short and J 0 bases short, with 10 bases between.

The genes are TRBV2 and TRBJ2-5; possibly TRBD2 for D (6 bases). This CDR3 is built from 15 residues. Trimming left V 4 bases short and J 11 bases short, with 23 bases between. Germline V CDR1 and CDR2: SNHLY, FYNNEI. CDR3 amino acids: CASSVDRDSPREQYF. CDR3 bases: TGTGCCAGCAGTGTCGACCGGGACTCACCTAGGGAGCAGTACTTC.

The rearrangement links TRBV9 to TRBJ2-1; 7 bases fit TRBD2. Losses at the gene ends were 0 bases for V and 10 bases for J; bases not matched to a gene: 4. Germline CDR1 reads SGDLS; CDR2 reads YYNGEE. This CDR3 contains 13 residues. Here the CDR3 DNA reads TGTGCCAGCAGCGTAGAAGGGAGGGGCGAGCAGTTCTTC. Residues: CASSVEGRGEQFF.

This chain connects TRBV19 to TRBJ1-2; D not resolved. This CDR3 has 15 amino acids. The V end was cut by 7 bases, the J end by 3 bases, with 18 bases between. Germline V gene lookup returns CDR1 LNHDA and CDR2 SQIVND (reference sequence). CDR3 residues: CASTQPRPGYYGYTF. The CDR3 bases are TGTGCCAGTACCCAGCCCAGGCCGGGATACTATGGCTACACCTTC.

The chain joins TRBV6-5 to TRBJ2-1; a weak D match, TRBD1 (5 bases). The V end lost 0 bases, the J end lost 8 bases, and 11 bases lay between the germline ends. Germline V gives CDR1 MNHEY, CDR2 SVGAGI. The CDR3 consists of 14 residues. CDR3 in amino acids: CASSYSGAGYEQFF. Here the CDR3 DNA reads TGTGCCAGCAGTTACTCTGGAGCAGGGTATGAGCAGTTCTTC.

Remarks on this clone: Other DNA variants within this sample encode the same CDR3. The chain combines TRBV5-1 with TRBJ1-5; D uncertain. Germline CDR1 and CDR2: SGHRS and YFSETQ. The length of the CDR3 is 14 residues. Trimming shortened V by 0 bases and J by 4 bases, and 8 bases separated the two germline ends. The CDR3: CASSLEGGNQPQHF. CDR3 bases: TGCGCCAGCAGCTTGGAGGGCGGGAATCAGCCCCAGCATTTT. The full variable domain, rest sourced from reference TRBV5-1 and TRBJ1-5, is KAGVTQTPRYLIKTRGQQVTLSCSPISGHRSVSWYQQTPGQGLQFLFEYFSETQRNKGNFPGRFSGRQFSNSRSEMNVSTLELGDSALYLCASSLEGGNQPQHFGDGTRLSIL.

The rearrangement joins TRBV28 to TRBJ2-5; D might be TRBD2 (5 bases). Near its end, the DNA agrees better with TRBJ2-7, so the J call may be wrong. CDR1 and CDR2 (germline): MDHEN, SYDVKM. The CDR3 contains 13 residues. CDR3: CASSLSSADEQYF. DNA of the CDR3: TGTGCCAGCAGTTTAAGTAGCGCGGACGAGCAGTACTTC.

V and J are TRBV14 and TRBJ1-1, with a weak D call TRBD1 (5 bases). Per germline, CDR1 SGHDN and CDR2 FVKESK. Trimming removed 0 bases from V and 13 bases from J, with 24 bases in between. This CDR3 spans 16 amino acids. CDR3 in DNA: TGTGCCAGCAGCCAAGAGGGACTACGGTCGCCAGCAGGGCGTTTCTTT. As protein: CASSQEGLRSPAGRFF.

The chain is built from TRBV6-8 and TRBJ2-1; no clear D. Germline CDR1 MNHGY, CDR2 SAAAGT. Trimming cost V 5 bases and J 7 bases, with 9 bases left between them. The CDR3 totals 12 residues. CDR3 sequence reads: CASSQNTNEQFF. The CDR3 DNA sequence: TGTGCCAGCAGTCAAAACACGAATGAGCAGTTCTTC.

This chain connects TRBV18 to TRBJ1-5; 7 bases are a match to TRBD1. V shed 3 bases, J shed 5 bases, and the junction held 1 base outside the gene matches. The CDR3 covers 13 residues. Per germline, CDR1 KGHSH and CDR2 LQKENI. CDR3 in DNA: TGTGCCAGCTCACCTCAGGGGGATCAGCCCCAGCATTTT. It translates to CASSPQGDQPQHF.

The genes are TRBV11-2 and TRBJ2-1, with 8 positions matching TRBD2. The CDR3 has 15 amino acids. Germline loops: CDR1 SGHAT, CDR2 FQNNGV. V lost 6 bases to trimming and J lost 2 bases; unmatched junction nucleotides: 6. The CDR3 loop reads CASRQTGGPYNEQFF. Written as DNA, the CDR3 is TGTGCCAGCAGACAGACGGGGGGGCCCTACAATGAGCAGTTCTTC.

The gene calls are TRBV18 and TRBJ1-6, with no clear D. Germline values: CDR1 KGHSH, CDR2 LQKENI. The CDR3 contains 17 residues. V was pared by 3 bases and J by 0 bases, with 12 bases between. The CDR3 coding sequence is TGTGCCAGCTCACCCAACATCGAAAGCTCCTATAATTCACCCCTCCACTTT. Its protein is CASSPNIESSYNSPLHF.

This clone appeared a few times. This chain connects TRBV6-5 to TRBJ1-6; 9 positions agree with TRBD1. Losses at the gene ends were 6 bases for V and 3 bases for J; bases not matched to a gene: 3. This CDR3 spans 15 amino acids. Germline V gene data show CDR1 as MNHEY and CDR2 as SVGAGI. The DNA of the CDR3 is TGTGCCAGCAGCACAGGGGGCAACTATAATTCACCCCTCCACTTT. It codes for CASSTGGNYNSPLHF.

V usage is TRBV4-2 and J usage is TRBJ1-4, with unresolved D. Per germline, CDR1 LGHNA and CDR2 YNFKEQ. Trimming cost V 4 bases and J 5 bases, with 5 bases left between them. CDR3 size: 12 residues. This CDR3 reads CASSPLNEKLFF. In DNA, the CDR3 is TGTGCCAGCAGCCCCTTAAATGAAAAACTGTTTTTT.

V is TRBV5-1 and J is TRBJ1-5; no definite D call. The CDR3 length is 12 residues. Trimming removed 5 bases at V and 2 bases at J, with 5 bases between. Germline V gene data show CDR1 as SGHRS and CDR2 as YFSETQ. CDR3 bases: TGCGCCAGCAGAACAGGCAATCAGCCCCAGCATTTT. Amino acids: CASRTGNQPQHF.

The V and J genes are TRBV19 and TRBJ2-1; TRBD2 aligns across 7 bases. The CDR3 is 15 residues long. The V segment lost 3 bases and the J segment 6 bases; nucleotides outside the gene matches: 8. Germline values: CDR1 LNHDA, CDR2 SQIVND (reference sequence). CDR3 nucleotide sequence: TGTGCCAGTAGTATCTGGCGGGGGACCGGCAATGAGCAGTTCTTC. Protein: CASSIWRGTGNEQFF.

The genes are TRBV7-6 and TRBJ2-2; 7 bases agree with TRBD2. CDR3 length: 16 amino acids. The J segment lost 2 bases and the V segment lost 0 bases, leaving 3 bases of the junction unmatched. Germline CDR1 is SGHVS and CDR2 is FNYEAQ. The CDR3 loop is CASSLAGGVNTGELFF. For the CDR3, the DNA is TGTGCCAGCAGCTTAGCGGGGGGGGTTAACACCGGGGAGCTGTTTTTT.

The table lists this clone with a count of one. The V and J genes are TRBV19 and TRBJ2-3; D is ambiguous. The V gene's germline CDR1 is LNHDA and CDR2 SQIVND (reference sequence). V was shortened by 1 base and J by 7 bases, with 3 bases between the two germline ends. The CDR3 loop spans 11 amino acids. The CDR3 loop reads CASSIANTQYF. DNA of the CDR3: TGTGCCAGTAGTATAGCAAATACGCAGTATTTT.

The chain uses TRBV6-1 and TRBJ1-1; D is unresolved. Per the germline V gene, CDR1 is MNHNS and CDR2 is SASEGT. The CDR3 is 13 amino acids. V lost 0 bases and J 8 bases, leaving 10 bases between the germline ends. CDR3 sequence reads: CASSEALGGEAFF. In DNA form, the CDR3 reads TGTGCCAGCAGTGAAGCCCTGGGAGGGGAAGCTTTCTTT.